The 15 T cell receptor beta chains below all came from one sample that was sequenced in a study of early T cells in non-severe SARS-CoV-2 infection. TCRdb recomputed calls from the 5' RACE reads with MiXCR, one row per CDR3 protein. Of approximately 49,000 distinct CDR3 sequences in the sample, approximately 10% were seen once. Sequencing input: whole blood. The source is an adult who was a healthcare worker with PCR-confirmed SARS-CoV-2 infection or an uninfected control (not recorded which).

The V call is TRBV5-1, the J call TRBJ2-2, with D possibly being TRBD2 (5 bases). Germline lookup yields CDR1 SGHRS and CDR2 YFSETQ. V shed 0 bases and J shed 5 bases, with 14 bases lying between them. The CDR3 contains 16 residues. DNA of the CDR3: TGCGCCAGCAGCTTGGATAGCGAGAGACGGACCGGGGAGCTGTTTTTT. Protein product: CASSLDSERRTGELFF. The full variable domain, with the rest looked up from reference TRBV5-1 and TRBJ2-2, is KAGVTQTPRYLIKTRGQQVTLSCSPISGHRSVSWYQQTPGQGLQFLFEYFSETQRNKGNFPGRFSGRQFSNSRSEMNVSTLELGDSALYLCASSLDSERRTGELFFGEGSRLTVL.

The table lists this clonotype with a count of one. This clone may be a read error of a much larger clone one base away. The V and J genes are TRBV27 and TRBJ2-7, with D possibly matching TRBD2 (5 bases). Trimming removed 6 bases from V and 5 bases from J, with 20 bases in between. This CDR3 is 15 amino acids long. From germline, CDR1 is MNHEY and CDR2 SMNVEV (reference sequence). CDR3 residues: CASREAENYGDEQYF. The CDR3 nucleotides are TGTGCCAGCAGGGAGGCGGAGAATTACGGGGACGAGCAGTACTTC.

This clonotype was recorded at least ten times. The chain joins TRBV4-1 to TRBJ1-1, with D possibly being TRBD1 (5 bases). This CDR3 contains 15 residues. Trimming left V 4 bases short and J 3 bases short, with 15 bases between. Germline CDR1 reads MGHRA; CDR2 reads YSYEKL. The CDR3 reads CASSPRWLGDTEAFF. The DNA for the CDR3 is TGCGCCAGCAGCCCGAGGTGGCTGGGGGACACTGAAGCTTTCTTT.

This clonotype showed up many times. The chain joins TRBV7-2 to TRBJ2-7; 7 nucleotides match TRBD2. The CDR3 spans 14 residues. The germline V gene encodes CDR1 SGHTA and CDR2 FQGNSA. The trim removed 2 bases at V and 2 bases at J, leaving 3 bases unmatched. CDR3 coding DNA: TGTGCCAGCAGCTTACCTAGCGGTCCCTACGAGCAGTACTTC. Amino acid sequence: CASSLPSGPYEQYF.

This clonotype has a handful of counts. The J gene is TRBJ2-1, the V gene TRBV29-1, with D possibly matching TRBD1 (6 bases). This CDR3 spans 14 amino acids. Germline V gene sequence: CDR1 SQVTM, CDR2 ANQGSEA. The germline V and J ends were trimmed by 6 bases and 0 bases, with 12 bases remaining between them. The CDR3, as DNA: TGCAGCGTAGAACACAGGGACTCCTACAATGAGCAGTTCTTC. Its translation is CSVEHRDSYNEQFF.

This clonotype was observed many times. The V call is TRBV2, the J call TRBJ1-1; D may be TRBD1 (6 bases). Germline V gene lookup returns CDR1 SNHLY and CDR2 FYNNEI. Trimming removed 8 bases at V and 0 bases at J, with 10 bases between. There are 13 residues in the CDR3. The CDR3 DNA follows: TGTGCCAGCGAGGGGGACATGAACACTGAAGCTTTCTTT. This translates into CASEGDMNTEAFF.

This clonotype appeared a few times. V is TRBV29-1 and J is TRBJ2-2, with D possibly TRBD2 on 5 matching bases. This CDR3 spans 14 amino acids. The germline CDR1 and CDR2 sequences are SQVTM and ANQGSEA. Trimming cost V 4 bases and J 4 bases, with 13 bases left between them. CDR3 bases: TGCAGCGTTGTTGACTACCTGGTCACCGGGGAGCTGTTTTTT. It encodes CSVVDYLVTGELFF.

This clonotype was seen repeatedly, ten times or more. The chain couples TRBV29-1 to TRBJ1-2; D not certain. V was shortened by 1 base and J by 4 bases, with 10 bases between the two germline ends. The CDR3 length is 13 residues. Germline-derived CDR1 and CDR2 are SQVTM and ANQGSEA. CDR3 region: CSVEVGLGYGYTF. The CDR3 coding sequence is TGCAGCGTTGAAGTGGGGTTAGGCTATGGCTACACCTTC.

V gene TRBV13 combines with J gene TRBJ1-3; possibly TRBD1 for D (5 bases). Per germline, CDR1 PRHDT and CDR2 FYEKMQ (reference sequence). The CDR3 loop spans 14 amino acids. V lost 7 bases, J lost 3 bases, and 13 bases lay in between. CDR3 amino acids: CASKRGTLGNTIYF. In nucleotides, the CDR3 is TGTGCCAGCAAACGGGGGACTCTTGGAAACACCATATATTTT.

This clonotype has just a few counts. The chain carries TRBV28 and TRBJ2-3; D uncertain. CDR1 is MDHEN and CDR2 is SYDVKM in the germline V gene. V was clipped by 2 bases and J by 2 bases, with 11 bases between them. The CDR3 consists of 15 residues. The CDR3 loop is CASSLGSRTTDTQYF. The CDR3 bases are TGTGCCAGCAGTTTAGGTTCCCGGACCACAGATACGCAGTATTTT.

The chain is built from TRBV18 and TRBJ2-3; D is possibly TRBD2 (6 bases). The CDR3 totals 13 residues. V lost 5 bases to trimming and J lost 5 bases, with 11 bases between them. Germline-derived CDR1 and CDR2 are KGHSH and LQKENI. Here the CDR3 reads CASSERRGDTQYF. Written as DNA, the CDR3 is TGTGCCAGCTCAGAACGGAGGGGAGATACGCAGTATTTT.

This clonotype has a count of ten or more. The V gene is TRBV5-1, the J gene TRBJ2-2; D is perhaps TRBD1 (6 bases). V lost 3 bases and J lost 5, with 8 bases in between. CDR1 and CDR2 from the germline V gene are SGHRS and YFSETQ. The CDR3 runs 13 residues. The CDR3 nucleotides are TGCGCCAGCAGCTCCGGACAGACCGGGGAGCTGTTTTTT. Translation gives CASSSGQTGELFF.

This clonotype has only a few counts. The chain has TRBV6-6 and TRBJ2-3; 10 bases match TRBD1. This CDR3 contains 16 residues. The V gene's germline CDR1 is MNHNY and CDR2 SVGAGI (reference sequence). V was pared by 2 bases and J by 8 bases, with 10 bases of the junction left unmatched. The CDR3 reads CASSYGTGDLYATQYF. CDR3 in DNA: TGTGCCAGCAGTTACGGGACAGGGGACCTGTACGCTACGCAGTATTTT.

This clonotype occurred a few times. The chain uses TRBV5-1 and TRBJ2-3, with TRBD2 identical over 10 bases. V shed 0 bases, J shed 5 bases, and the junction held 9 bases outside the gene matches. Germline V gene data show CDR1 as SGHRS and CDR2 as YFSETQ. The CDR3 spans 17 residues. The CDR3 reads CASSLDEAGGLRDTQYF. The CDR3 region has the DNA TGCGCCAGCAGCTTGGATGAAGCGGGGGGGCTCAGAGATACGCAGTATTTT.

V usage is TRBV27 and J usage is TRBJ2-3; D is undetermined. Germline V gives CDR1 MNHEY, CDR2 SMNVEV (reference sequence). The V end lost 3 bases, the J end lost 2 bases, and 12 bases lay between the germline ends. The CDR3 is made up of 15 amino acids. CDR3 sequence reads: CASSLQVLNTDTQYF. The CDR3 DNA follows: TGTGCCAGCAGTTTGCAGGTTTTAAACACAGATACGCAGTATTTT.